The following is a T cell receptor beta chain sequence with its context. The CDR3 spans 15 residues. CDR1 is DFQATT and CDR2 is SNEGSKA in the germline V gene (reference sequence). The V segment lost 6 bases and the J segment 8 bases; nucleotides outside the gene matches: 15. The source of the sample is a study of human T cells and chemical hapten exposure. MiXCR, run by TCRdb on the RACE reads, gives a single entry per CDR3 protein. The sample yields hundreds of thousands of distinct CDR3 sequences, about 6% seen once. As for time point: patch test 2, 6 weeks after DPC sensitization. The treatment here: therapeutic diphenylcyclopropenone sensitization with weekly scalp DPC.

The sequences come from whole blood, collected in connection with sensitization to the hapten diphenylcyclopropenone (DPC). The chain has TRBV20-1 and TRBJ2-3; TRBD2 matches at 9 bases. The receptor was isolated from a woman between 18 and 29 years old with alopecia areata. Some clones in this sample may be carry-over from other donors' samples. The CDR3 bases are TGCAGTGCCCCCCCCCTAGCGGGGAGTGGGGTTACGCAGTATTTT. Translating it yields CSAPPLAGSGVTQYF.